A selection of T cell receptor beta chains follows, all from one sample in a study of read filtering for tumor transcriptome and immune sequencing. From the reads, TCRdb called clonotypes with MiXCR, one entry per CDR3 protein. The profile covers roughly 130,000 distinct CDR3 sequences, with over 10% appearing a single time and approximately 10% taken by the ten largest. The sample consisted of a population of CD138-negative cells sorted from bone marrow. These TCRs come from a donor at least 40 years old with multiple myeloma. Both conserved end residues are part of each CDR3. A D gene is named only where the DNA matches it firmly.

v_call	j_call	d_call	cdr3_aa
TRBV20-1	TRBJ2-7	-	CSASGGQSSYEQYF
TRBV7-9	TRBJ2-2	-	CASSLAGNTGELFF
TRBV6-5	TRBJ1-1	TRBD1	CASSYRGQPNTEAFF
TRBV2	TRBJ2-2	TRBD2	CASSTGTRKSGELFF
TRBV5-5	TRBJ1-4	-	CASSFGGLGEKLFF
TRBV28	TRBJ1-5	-	CASGGWPQHF
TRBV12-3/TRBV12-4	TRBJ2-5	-	CASTGTEIQETQYF
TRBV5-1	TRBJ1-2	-	CASSLEASYRYTF
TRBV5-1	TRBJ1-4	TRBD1	CASSLAGGGEKLFF
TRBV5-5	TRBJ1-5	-	CSSNPQDGNNQPQHF
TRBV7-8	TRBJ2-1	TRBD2	CASSLTSGGLNEQFF
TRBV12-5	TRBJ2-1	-	CASGIRGRDDEQFF
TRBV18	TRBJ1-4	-	CASSPTATGNSEKLFF
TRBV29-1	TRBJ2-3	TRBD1	CSVEGQYTDTQYF
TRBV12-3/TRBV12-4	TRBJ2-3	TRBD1	CASRGQGLPSTDTQYF
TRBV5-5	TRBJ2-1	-	CASITLLEGEQFF
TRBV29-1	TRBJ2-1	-	CSVDSAGNNEQFF
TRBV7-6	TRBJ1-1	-	CASSLTGRTEAFF
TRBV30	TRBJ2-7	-	CAWSNRVWDELYF
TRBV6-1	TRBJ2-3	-	CASREGDTQYF
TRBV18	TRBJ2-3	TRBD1	CASSPTGGESDTQYF
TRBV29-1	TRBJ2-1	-	CSFRATYNEQFF
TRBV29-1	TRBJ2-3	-	CSVEESGLGPDTQYF
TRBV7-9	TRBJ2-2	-	CASSLEGANTGELFF
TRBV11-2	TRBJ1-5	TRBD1	CASSTGGNQPQHF
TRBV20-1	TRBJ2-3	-	CSARVLDTQYF
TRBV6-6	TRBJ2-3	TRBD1	CASSSPSGTGSDTQYF
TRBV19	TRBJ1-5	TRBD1	CASTDRGGNQPQHF
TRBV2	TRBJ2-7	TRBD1	CASSGDPGQGVHEQYF
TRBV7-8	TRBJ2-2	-	CASSLALGGFTGELFF
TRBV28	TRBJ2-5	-	CASSPVWMGSRSGETQYF
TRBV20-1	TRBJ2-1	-	CSARDQGQGSSYNEQFF
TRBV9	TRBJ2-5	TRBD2	CASSAPSSPSGRDETQYF
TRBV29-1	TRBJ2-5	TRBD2	CSVWRGEETQYF
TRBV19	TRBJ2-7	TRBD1	CASNIDPGTGEHEQYF
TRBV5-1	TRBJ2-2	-	CASSLPKTANTGELFF
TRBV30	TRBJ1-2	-	CAWTRGRGPDGYTF